The 22 T cell receptor beta chains given below trace back to one sample, sequenced in a study of regulatory T cells in long-lasting Graves disease listed by TCRdb under 2021. The library came from multiplex PCR. The reads were generated on an Illumina HiSeq 4000. CDR3 regions were amplified by Arm-PCR with iRepertoire HTBI primers to construct TCR beta libraries. The public reads were reprocessed in TCRdb via fastp at Q25 and MiXCR, keeping in-frame beta chains. Each CDR3 protein appears once, grouped with its most common genes and DNA. In this sample the table shows roughly 260,000 distinct CDR3 sequences, about 18% of which occur a single time. 11% to 15% of the sample is held by the ten biggest clonotypes. The intended sense of this specimen's time point label: newly diagnosed GD, antithyroid drugs for less than 3 months. For both TCR sequencing and RNA sequencing, RNA was extracted from PBMCs in TRIzol.

These data also formed part of another study, on T cells in Graves' hyperthyroidism and ophthalmopathy.

Specimen: peripheral blood mononuclear cells (PBMCs), collected at new diagnosis, from a patient treated with antithyroid drugs. The receptors stem from a woman younger than 45 with Graves disease. Donor details come from another sample of the same person, matched by shared clones.

This clonotype was found many times. The gene calls are TRBV10-3 and TRBJ2-1, with D perhaps matching TRBD2 (6 bases). This CDR3 is built from 13 residues. Looked up from germline, CDR1 is ENHRY and CDR2 is SYGVKD. Trimming took 0 bases from V and 7 from J, leaving 7 bases between them. As DNA, the CDR3 is TGTGCCATCAGTGAGTCGCGGGAAAATGAGCAGTTCTTC. Translated, it gives CAISESRENEQFF.

The rearrangement joins TRBV24-1 to TRBJ2-7; D is possibly TRBD1 (5 bases). Germline CDR1 and CDR2: KGHDR and SFDVKD. The CDR3 is made up of 16 amino acids. Trimming pared 0 bases from V and 2 bases from J, leaving 13 bases between. The CDR3: CATSDLDVPRAYEQYF. The CDR3 DNA reads as TGTGCCACCAGTGATTTGGACGTTCCCAGGGCCTACGAGCAGTACTTC.

The sample holds many counts of this clonotype. V and J are TRBV20-1 and TRBJ2-1; D is undetermined. Trimming stripped 4 bases from V and 9 bases from J, with 16 bases between. Germline V gives CDR1 DFQATT, CDR2 SNEGSKA (reference sequence). This CDR3 is 13 amino acids long. The CDR3 DNA sequence: TGCAGTGCTAATGCGAACGGCGCGTTTGAGCAGTTCTTC. Translating it yields CSANANGAFEQFF.

This chain uses TRBV14 with TRBJ1-2; no firm D call. Trimming took 2 bases from V and 4 from J, leaving 11 bases between them. The CDR3 is 14 residues long. The V gene's germline CDR1 is SGHDN and CDR2 FVKESK. The CDR3 sequence: CASSQLGFGYGYTF. The CDR3 region has the DNA TGTGCCAGCAGCCAATTAGGGTTCGGCTATGGCTACACCTTC.

In its sample, this clonotype was seen a few times. This chain uses TRBV18 with TRBJ2-7, with TRBD1 identical over 8 bases. CDR3 length: 16 residues. The J segment lost 6 bases and the V segment lost 2 bases, leaving 12 bases of the junction unmatched. The germline V gene has CDR1 KGHSH and CDR2 LQKENI. The CDR3 nucleotides read TGTGCCAGCTCACCATCTGTGGACAGGGAATGGGTCGAGCAGTACTTC. Translated, it gives CASSPSVDREWVEQYF.

There are many counts of this clonotype. The chain uses TRBV6-1 and TRBJ2-1; 8 bases are shared with TRBD2. Germline lookup yields CDR1 MNHNS and CDR2 SASEGT. Trimming cost V 5 bases and J 7 bases; bases outside gene matches: 4. The CDR3 loop spans 13 amino acids. CDR3 sequence reads: CASSRIAGNEQFF. CDR3 coding DNA: TGTGCCAGCAGTAGAATAGCGGGGAATGAGCAGTTCTTC.

This clonotype was detected ten times or more. V is TRBV19 and J is TRBJ2-5; D may correspond to TRBD1 or TRBD2 (5 bases each). The germline CDR1 and CDR2 sequences are LNHDA and SQIVND (reference sequence). V lost 2 bases and J 5 bases, leaving 12 bases between the germline ends. The CDR3 totals 14 residues. CDR3 nucleotides: TGTGCCAGTAGTATAATAGGCTGGGGGGAGACCCAGTACTTC. Translation gives CASSIIGWGETQYF.

This clonotype was counted between two and nine times. V gene TRBV4-1 combines with J gene TRBJ1-1, with 7 bases fitting TRBD1. The CDR3 runs to 15 residues. The germline V gene encodes CDR1 MGHRA and CDR2 YSYEKL. Trimming at V came to 5 bases and at J to 3 bases, leaving 9 bases not matched to a gene. The CDR3 bases are TGCGCCAGCAGCACTCCGGACAGGCTGTACACTGAAGCTTTCTTT. Its translation is CASSTPDRLYTEAFF.

This clonotype was found many times. The J gene is TRBJ1-6, the V gene TRBV3-1; D remains ambiguous. The CDR3 consists of 13 residues. The V end was cut by 8 bases, the J end by 10 bases, with 15 bases between. Germline-derived CDR1 and CDR2 are LGHDT and YNNKEL (reference sequence). In DNA, the CDR3 is TGTGCCAGCGCCACGGGGTTACGATCACCCCTCCACTTT. Amino acids: CASATGLRSPLHF.

In this sample, this clonotype turned up many times. The rearrangement joins TRBV5-1 to TRBJ2-3; D is perhaps TRBD1 or TRBD2 (5 bases each). CDR1 is SGHRS and CDR2 is YFSETQ in the germline V gene. The CDR3 is made up of 17 amino acids. V was clipped by 6 bases and J by 2 bases, with 22 bases between them. The CDR3 sequence: CASIPRRGAQTTDTQYF. Here the CDR3 DNA reads TGCGCCAGCATTCCCCGAAGAGGGGCACAAACCACAGATACGCAGTATTTT.

This clonotype was counted many times. This chain uses TRBV7-8 with TRBJ1-1; maybe TRBD1 (5 bases). The V and J ends lost 5 bases and 8 bases respectively, with 15 bases between them. CDR1 and CDR2 (germline): SGHVS, FQNEAQ. The CDR3 sequence is 13 residues long. The CDR3 sequence is CASSPPLGREAFF. CDR3 in DNA: TGTGCCAGCAGCCCTCCCCTGGGGCGGGAAGCTTTCTTT.

The rearrangement links TRBV7-9 to TRBJ2-1, with TRBD2 matching over 10 bases. Per germline, CDR1 SEHNR and CDR2 FQNEAQ (reference sequence). Germline trimming cut 5 bases from V and 10 bases from J; bases unmatched to any gene: 11. CDR3 length equals 15 residues. Written as DNA, the CDR3 is TGTGCCAGCAGCCGCGGGGGACTAGCGCGAGAGGAGCAGTTCTTC. This codes for CASSRGGLAREEQFF.

This clonotype was detected ten times or more. The chain employs TRBV27 and TRBJ1-5; 7 nucleotides match TRBD1. The length of the CDR3 is 12 residues. V shed 6 bases and J 11 bases; nucleotides not matched to a gene: 7. Germline lookup yields CDR1 MNHEY and CDR2 SMNVEV (reference sequence). The CDR3 spells CASREGGGSQHF. The CDR3 DNA sequence: TGTGCCAGCAGGGAGGGAGGGGGCTCCCAGCATTTT.

This clonotype was detected many times. This CDR3 reads CASETGMNQPQHF. The CDR3 coding sequence is TGTGCCAGCGAAACAGGGATGAATCAGCCCCAGCATTTT. The gene calls are TRBV6-1 and TRBJ1-5; D possibly corresponds to TRBD1 (6 bases). The CDR3 sequence is 13 residues long. Germline V gene data show CDR1 as MNHNS and CDR2 as SASEGT. The V end was cut by 8 bases, the J end by 4 bases, with 12 bases between.

This clonotype was detected only a few times. It may be a read error: a sequence one base away is much more abundant. The gene calls are TRBV3-1 and TRBJ1-2; D may be TRBD1 (6 bases). The V end was cut by 0 bases, the J end by 10 bases, with 12 bases between. Germline V gives CDR1 LGHDT, CDR2 YNNKEL (reference sequence). The CDR3 extends over 13 amino acids. The CDR3: CASSQDRGRDYTF. The CDR3 bases are TGTGCCAGCAGCCAAGACAGGGGTCGGGACTACACCTTC.

This clonotype appeared many times. The chain is built from TRBV20-1 and TRBJ2-7; maybe TRBD1 (5 bases). CDR1 is DFQATT, CDR2 SNEGSKA, per germline (reference sequence). The CDR3 has 18 residues. V was shortened by 1 base and J by 3 bases, with 25 bases between the two germline ends. CDR3 region: CSARVPSGRAKSFYEQYF. For the CDR3, the DNA is TGCAGTGCTAGAGTTCCTTCCGGCAGGGCCAAGAGTTTCTACGAGCAGTACTTC.

This clonotype was picked up many times. This chain uses TRBV20-1 with TRBJ2-2, with D maybe TRBD2 (5 bases). V was trimmed by 4 bases and J by 0 bases, leaving 9 bases between them. Germline V gene lookup returns CDR1 DFQATT and CDR2 SNEGSKA (reference sequence). This CDR3 is 14 amino acids long. Written as DNA, the CDR3 is TGCAGTGCTACCCTGAGGGCGAACACCGGGGAGCTGTTTTTT. Encoded protein: CSATLRANTGELFF.

This clonotype has more than one count but fewer than ten. With a far larger clone one base away, a read error is the likely cause. The V and J genes are TRBV7-9 and TRBJ2-7; a possible D gene is TRBD2 (5 bases). This CDR3 comprises 15 residues. Trimming took off 5 bases at V and 0 bases at J, with 14 bases between the two ends. Germline loops: CDR1 SEHNR, CDR2 FQNEAQ (reference sequence). CDR3 DNA sequence: TGTGCCAGCAGCCGTCGAAGTAGCGACTCCTACGAGCAGTACTTC. This gives the protein CASSRRSSDSYEQYF.

This clonotype has a count of ten or more. The V and J genes are TRBV5-1 and TRBJ2-1, with TRBD2 matching 10 bases. Germline trimming cut 4 bases from V and 7 bases from J; bases unmatched to any gene: 8. The CDR3 totals 15 residues. Germline-derived CDR1 and CDR2 are SGHRS and YFSETQ. In DNA, the CDR3 is TGCGCCAGCAGCCCGAGCGGGGGGGCTAAGAATGAGCAGTTCTTC. Its translation is CASSPSGGAKNEQFF.

This clonotype was seen ten or more times. This rearrangement joins TRBV11-2 to TRBJ2-7, with D unclear. Germline CDR1 is SGHAT and CDR2 is FQNNGV. The CDR3 is made up of 13 amino acids. The ends were cut back, 1 base at V and 4 bases at J, with 8 bases in the middle. CDR3 nucleotides: TGTGCCAGCAGCTTAGTGGCAGGTTACGAGCAGTACTTC. Translated: CASSLVAGYEQYF.

Concerning this clonotype: It is likely a read error, because the conserved phenylalanine at the end of the CDR3 is missing. The chain joins TRBV4-1 to TRBJ1-1; a possible D gene is TRBD1 (5 bases). The germline V and J ends were trimmed by 0 bases and 1 base, with 12 bases remaining between them. CDR1 is MGHRA, CDR2 YSYEKL, per germline. The CDR3 is made up of 16 amino acids. CDR3 in amino acids: CASSQDYAGRNTEAFL. The DNA for the CDR3 is TGCGCCAGCAGCCAAGATTATGCGGGACGGAACACTGAAGCTTTCCTT.

The CDR3 reads CASSFGSGGINPQHF. The CDR3 nucleotides read TGTGCCAGCAGTTTTGGTTCAGGGGGTATCAATCCCCAGCATTTT. This chain connects TRBV28 to TRBJ1-5; TRBD1 matches 7 bases. CDR1 and CDR2 (germline): MDHEN, SYDVKM. CDR3 length equals 15 residues. With V trimmed by 3 bases and J by 10 bases, 12 bases remained unmatched.